Below are 29 T cell receptor beta chains sequenced from a single sample in a study of Tregs in tolerant kidney transplant recipients. The assay was immunoSEQ multiplex PCR, and TCRdb's table has in-frame clones only and misses some. The sample consists of fewer than 65,000 clones, roughly 88% of them appearing once. Source: Tregs from blood, taken before the transplant. These receptors came from a human donor who received a combined kidney and bone marrow transplant.

The chain joins TRBV27 to TRBJ1-1, with a weak D call TRBD1 (5 bases). The germline V gene encodes CDR1 MNHEY and CDR2 SMNVEV (reference sequence). Trimming stripped 4 bases from V and 7 bases from J, with 19 bases between. The CDR3 extends over 15 amino acids. CDR3 DNA: TGTGCCAGCAGTTGGGGGTTGTTAGGGTGGGGTGAAGCTTTCTTT. It translates to CASSWGLLGWGEAFF.

V usage is TRBV6-5 and J usage is TRBJ2-7; TRBD2 might be the D (6 bases). Trimming took off 5 bases at V and 6 bases at J, with 17 bases between the two ends. The CDR3 consists of 14 residues. The V gene's germline CDR1 is MNHEY and CDR2 SVGAGI. The CDR3 nucleotides read TGTGCCAGCAGTCGCACCGGGACTGCCATCGAGCAGTACTTC. This gives the protein CASSRTGTAIEQYF.

V is TRBV28 and J is TRBJ2-7; D unresolved. Trimming took off 5 bases at V and 7 bases at J, with 12 bases between the two ends. Germline V CDR1 and CDR2: MDHEN, SYDVKM. The CDR3 length is 12 residues. The CDR3 loop is CASSPPIREQYF. The CDR3 coding sequence is TGTGCCAGCAGTCCCCCAATAAGGGAGCAGTACTTC.

This clone was recorded a few times. V is TRBV11-2 and J is TRBJ2-1; 9 bases align to TRBD2. V was clipped by 2 bases and J by 7 bases; unmatched bases: 6. Germline CDR1 is SGHAT and CDR2 is FQNNGV. The length of the CDR3 is 15 residues. The CDR3 here is CASSLTAGGGNEQFF. DNA of the CDR3: TGTGCCAGCAGCTTAACTGCGGGAGGGGGTAATGAGCAGTTCTTC.

The rearrangement links TRBV5-5 to TRBJ2-7; no reliable D call. The CDR3 totals 13 residues. Germline V gene sequence: CDR1 SGHKS, CDR2 YYEKEE (reference sequence). The V end lost 0 bases, the J end lost 5 bases, and 9 bases lay between the germline ends. This chain's CDR3 is CASSLGPLNEQYF. CDR3 coding DNA: TGTGCCAGCAGCTTGGGGCCCCTTAACGAGCAGTACTTC.

The V gene is TRBV6-1, the J gene TRBJ1-5; perhaps TRBD1 as D (5 bases). Germline V gene sequence: CDR1 MNHNS, CDR2 SASEGT. The CDR3 is 14 amino acids. Trimming stripped 10 bases from V and 3 bases from J, with 16 bases between. CDR3 sequence (DNA): TGTGCCACCCATGGGGGAGGGAACAATCAGCCCCAGCATTTT. Protein: CATHGGGNNQPQHF.

This chain joins TRBV4-1 and TRBJ1-3; unclear D gene. The CDR3 spans 14 residues. Germline CDR1 and CDR2: MGHRA and YSYEKL. V lost 2 bases and J lost 1, with 6 bases in between. CDR3 sequence: CASSQRHSGNTIYF. The CDR3 DNA reads TGCGCCAGCAGCCAACGCCATTCTGGAAACACCATATATTTT.

V and J are TRBV7-2 and TRBJ2-4; D remains unclear. V lost 10 bases and J lost 0, with 13 bases in between. CDR3 length equals 14 residues. Germline V gene sequence: CDR1 SGHTA, CDR2 FQGNSA. CDR3 in amino acids: CANSPRLAKNIQYF. The CDR3 DNA reads as TGTGCCAACAGTCCGCGACTAGCCAAAAACATTCAGTACTTC.

The CDR3 loop is CSARAQETQYF. The CDR3 DNA reads as TGCAGTGCTAGGGCACAAGAGACCCAGTACTTC. The J gene is TRBJ2-5, the V gene TRBV20-1, with unresolved D. V was clipped by 3 bases and J by 2 bases, with 4 bases between them. The CDR3 has 11 amino acids. Germline V gene data show CDR1 as DFQATT and CDR2 as SNEGSKA (reference sequence).

V and J are TRBV7-9 and TRBJ1-4, with no clear D. Trimming took off 4 bases at V and 4 bases at J, with 4 bases between the two ends. Germline values: CDR1 SEHNR, CDR2 FQNEAQ (reference sequence). CDR3 length equals 12 residues. CDR3 sequence: CASSSHNEKLFF. The CDR3 region has the DNA TGTGCCAGCAGCTCTCATAATGAAAAACTGTTTTTT.

V and J are TRBV10-2 and TRBJ2-5; 8 bases are a match to TRBD2. From germline, CDR1 is WSHSY and CDR2 SAAADI. V trimming: 2 bases; J trimming: 1 base; junction bases outside the gene matches: 6. The CDR3 runs 16 residues. The CDR3 protein is CASSEAGGGLQETQYF. The DNA for the CDR3 is TGCGCCAGCAGTGAGGCCGGGGGGGGCCTCCAAGAGACCCAGTACTTC.

The chain carries TRBV5-1 and TRBJ1-1; D not certain. Trimming left V 4 bases short and J 4 bases short, with 17 bases between. CDR1 and CDR2 from the germline V gene are SGHRS and YFSETQ. This CDR3 has 15 amino acids. CDR3 DNA sequence: TGCGCCAGCAGCCTTCGGACCCCGAAAGGCACTGAAGCTTTCTTT. Translating it yields CASSLRTPKGTEAFF.

This clone was detected a few times. The V call is TRBV25-1, the J call TRBJ1-1, with D perhaps matching TRBD1 (6 bases). Trimming removed 5 bases from V and 1 base from J, with 11 bases in between. The CDR3 covers 14 residues. CDR1 and CDR2 from the germline V gene are MGHDK and SYGVNS. The CDR3 spells CASSYQTGNTEAFF. The CDR3 DNA follows: TGTGCCAGCAGTTACCAGACAGGGAACACTGAAGCTTTCTTT.

The CDR3 DNA is TGTGCCAGCAGTTTATCGCCAACTAACTATGGCTACACCTTC. This translates into CASSLSPTNYGYTF. The chain recombines TRBV28 with TRBJ1-2; D gene uncertain. V was pared by 1 base and J by 0 bases, with 6 bases between. CDR3 size: 14 residues. Germline assignment: CDR1 MDHEN and CDR2 SYDVKM.

The chain is built from TRBV21-1 and TRBJ2-5; the tabulated D call, TRBD2, remains unverified against the DNA. TRBV21-1 is assigned pseudogene status. CDR3 size: 13 residues. This CDR3 reads CASSNSRGETQYF. The DNA of the CDR3 is TGTGCCAGCAGCAATTCGAGAGGGGAGACCCAGTACTTC.

This clone was counted once. The chain couples TRBV27 to TRBJ2-2; 9 bases fit TRBD1. Germline V lookup: CDR1 MNHEY, CDR2 SMNVEV (reference sequence). The CDR3 covers 15 residues. With 6 bases clipped from V and 5 bases from J, the junction kept 7 bases outside the gene matches. CDR3 amino acids: CASRLPGTGTGELFF. As DNA, the CDR3 is TGTGCCAGCAGACTTCCCGGGACAGGGACCGGGGAGCTGTTTTTT.

This clone was seen just once. This sequence joins TRBV7-2 and TRBJ1-2, with 8 bases identical to TRBD1. The germline V gene has CDR1 SGHTA and CDR2 FQGNSA. The CDR3 consists of 15 residues. The junction had 6 bases not matched to a gene; V was cut back by 5 bases and J by 1 base. The CDR3 DNA is TGTGCCAGCAGCATAGACAGGGGTTTTAACTATGGCTACACCTTC. Translating it yields CASSIDRGFNYGYTF. Filled out from reference TRBV7-2 and TRBJ1-2, the complete variable domain reads GAGVSQSPSNKVTEKGKDVELRCDPISGHTALYWYRQSLGQGLEFLIYFQGNSAPDKSGLPSDRFSAERTGGSVSTLTIQRTQQEDSAVYLCASSIDRGFNYGYTFGSGTRLTVV.

This chain links TRBV7-9 with TRBJ1-2, with D uncertain. The CDR3 length is 12 residues. V was shortened by 5 bases and J by 1 base, with 5 bases between the two germline ends. Germline V gene data show CDR1 as SEHNR and CDR2 as FQNEAQ (reference sequence). CDR3 loop: CASSRSNYGYTF. DNA of the CDR3: TGTGCCAGCAGCCGGAGTAACTATGGCTACACCTTC. Variable domain in full (rest from reference TRBV7-9 and TRBJ1-2): DTGVSQNPRHKITKRGQNVTFRCDPISEHNRLYWYRQTLGQGPEFLTYFQNEAQLEKSRLLSDRFSAERPKGSFSTLEIQRTEQGDSAMYLCASSRSNYGYTFGSGTRLTVV.

The chain recombines TRBV7-2 with TRBJ2-1; 9 bases map to TRBD2. The CDR3 has 15 amino acids. The V gene's germline CDR1 is SGHTA and CDR2 FQGNSA. V dropped 4 bases and J dropped 4; count of bases not matched to a gene: 5. The CDR3 protein is CASSYSGGDYNEQFF. The CDR3 DNA sequence: TGTGCCAGCAGCTATAGCGGGGGAGATTACAATGAGCAGTTCTTC.

V and J are TRBV6-5 and TRBJ1-1, with no clear D. Germline V gives CDR1 MNHEY, CDR2 SVGAGI. Trimming pared 8 bases from V and 7 bases from J, leaving 14 bases between. This CDR3 comprises 12 residues. CDR3 sequence reads: CASFSGWVEAFF. In DNA, the CDR3 is TGTGCCAGCTTTTCGGGTTGGGTTGAAGCTTTCTTT.

This clone was counted once. CDR3 sequence: CASSRSKTGGNTGELFF. The CDR3 bases are TGTGCCAGCAGTCGATCAAAGACAGGGGGCAACACCGGGGAGCTGTTTTTT. The V call is TRBV27, the J call TRBJ2-2; 10 bases agree with TRBD1. CDR3 size: 17 residues. V shed 5 bases and J 2 bases; nucleotides not matched to a gene: 8. Germline CDR1 is MNHEY and CDR2 is SMNVEV (reference sequence).

The chain uses TRBV5-1 and TRBJ1-3, with 9 bases identical to TRBD1. This CDR3 contains 15 residues. Trimming at V came to 3 bases and at J to 0 bases, leaving 1 base not matched to a gene. Looked up from germline, CDR1 is SGHRS and CDR2 is YFSETQ. The DNA of the CDR3 is TGCGCCAGCAGCTGGACAGGGGACTCTGGAAACACCATATATTTT. Its translation is CASSWTGDSGNTIYF.

The chain uses TRBV6-5 and TRBJ1-2; no reliable D call. CDR1 and CDR2 from the germline V gene are MNHEY and SVGAGI. The CDR3 runs 15 residues. Trimming stripped 2 bases from V and 8 bases from J, with 18 bases between. The CDR3 sequence is CASSYALGGSWGYTF. CDR3 sequence (DNA): TGTGCCAGCAGTTACGCCCTGGGAGGTTCGTGGGGCTACACCTTC.

CDR3 nucleotides: TGCGCCAGCAGCCAAGATCCGAGGGGGGTTCCGATAGGTCGGGAGACCCAGTACTTC. It specifies CASSQDPRGVPIGRETQYF. This chain uses TRBV4-1 with TRBJ2-5; D may match TRBD1 or TRBD2 (6 bases each). V gave up 0 bases and J gave up 5 bases, with 25 bases separating them. This CDR3 contains 19 residues. Germline CDR1 and CDR2: MGHRA and YSYEKL.

About this clone: This sample also contains other DNA sequences that code for the same CDR3. The CDR3 nucleotides read TGCGCCAGTAGCCCCAACCAGGGGTCCGGCTACACCTTC. This encodes CASSPNQGSGYTF. V is TRBV5-1 and J is TRBJ1-2; possible D gene TRBD1, 6 bases. The CDR3 totals 13 residues. V was pared by 8 bases and J by 8 bases, with 19 bases between. CDR1 and CDR2 (germline): SGHRS, YFSETQ.

The genes are TRBV6-5 and TRBJ2-7; either TRBD1 or TRBD2 may supply D (5 bases each). The CDR3 totals 15 residues. Trimming cost V 6 bases and J 1 base, with 16 bases left between them. The V gene's germline CDR1 is MNHEY and CDR2 SVGAGI. The CDR3 nucleotides are TGTGCCAGCAGCGTTGACAGCGGACGGTCCTACGAGCAGTACTTC. Encoded protein: CASSVDSGRSYEQYF.

This clone was picked up one time. The chain couples TRBV5-1 to TRBJ2-3; 8 nucleotides agree with TRBD2. The length of the CDR3 is 15 residues. V trimming: 2 bases; J trimming: 2 bases; junction bases outside the gene matches: 4. CDR1 is SGHRS, CDR2 YFSETQ, per germline. CDR3 loop: CASSFSGNPTDTQYF. The CDR3 nucleotides read TGCGCCAGCAGCTTTAGCGGGAACCCCACAGATACGCAGTATTTT.

V gene TRBV10-2 combines with J gene TRBJ2-7; 8 positions match TRBD2. After removal of 2 bases from V and 5 bases from J, the junction contained 5 bases not matched to a gene. The CDR3 runs to 14 residues. CDR1 and CDR2 (germline): WSHSY, SAAADI. As DNA, the CDR3 is TGCGCCAGCAGTGAGGTAGCGGGAAGCAACGAGCAGTACTTC. Its protein is CASSEVAGSNEQYF.

CDR3 DNA sequence: TGTGCCAGCAGCTTCGGGACAGGACTGAACACTGAAGCTTTCTTT. Amino acid sequence: CASSFGTGLNTEAFF. This sequence joins TRBV7-9 and TRBJ1-1, with 8 bases that match TRBD1. V trimming: 3 bases; J trimming: 0 bases; junction bases outside the gene matches: 3. The CDR3 has 15 amino acids. Germline loops: CDR1 SEHNR, CDR2 FQNEAQ (reference sequence). Supplemented by reference TRBV7-9 and TRBJ1-1, the full variable domain reads DTGVSQNPRHKITKRGQNVTFRCDPISEHNRLYWYRQTLGQGPEFLTYFQNEAQLEKSRLLSDRFSAERPKGSFSTLEIQRTEQGDSAMYLCASSFGTGLNTEAFFGQGTRLTVV.